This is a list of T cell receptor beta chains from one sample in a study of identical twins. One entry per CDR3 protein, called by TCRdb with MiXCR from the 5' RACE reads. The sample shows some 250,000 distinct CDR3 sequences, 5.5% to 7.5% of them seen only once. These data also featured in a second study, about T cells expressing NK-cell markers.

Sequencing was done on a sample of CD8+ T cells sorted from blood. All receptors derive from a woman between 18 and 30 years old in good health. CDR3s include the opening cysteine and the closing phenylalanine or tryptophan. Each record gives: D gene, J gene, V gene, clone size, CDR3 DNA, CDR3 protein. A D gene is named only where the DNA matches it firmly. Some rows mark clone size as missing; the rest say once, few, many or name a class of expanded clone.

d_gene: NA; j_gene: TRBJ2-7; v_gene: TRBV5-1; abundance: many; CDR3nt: TGCGCCAGCAGGATATTTGACAATACCTTGGACTACGAGCAGTACTTC; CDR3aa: CASRIFDNTLDYEQYF
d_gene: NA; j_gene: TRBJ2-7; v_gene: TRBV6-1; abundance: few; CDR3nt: TGTGCCAGCAGTCCCGGGACTCCGACCTACGAGCAGTACTTC; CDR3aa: CASSPGTPTYEQYF
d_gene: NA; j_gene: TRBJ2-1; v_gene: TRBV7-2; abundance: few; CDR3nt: TGTGCCAGCAGCTTAGCTTCAGGGAATGAGCAGTTCTTC; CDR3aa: CASSLASGNEQFF
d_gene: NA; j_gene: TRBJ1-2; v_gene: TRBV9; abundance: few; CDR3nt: TGTGCCAGCAGCGAGACGGGGTACCTGGATGGCTACACCTTC; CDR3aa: CASSETGYLDGYTF
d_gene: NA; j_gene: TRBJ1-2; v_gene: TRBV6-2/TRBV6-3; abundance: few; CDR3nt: TGTGCCAGCAGTTACAATCTCGGGGTAGATGGCTACACCTTC; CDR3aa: CASSYNLGVDGYTF
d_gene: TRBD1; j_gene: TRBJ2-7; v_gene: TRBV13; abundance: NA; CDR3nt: TGTGCCAGCAGTACCCGGGACAGGGCCTCCTACGAGCAGTACTTC; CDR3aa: CASSTRDRASYEQYF
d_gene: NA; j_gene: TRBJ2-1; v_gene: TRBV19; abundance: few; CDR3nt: TGTGCCAGTAGCCTGACAGTCTACAATGAGCAGTTCTTC; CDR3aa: CASSLTVYNEQFF
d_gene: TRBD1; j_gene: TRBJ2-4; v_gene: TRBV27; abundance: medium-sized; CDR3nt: TGTGCCAGCAGTCCGGGACAGGGGGCTTGGATTCAGTACTTC; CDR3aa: CASSPGQGAWIQYF
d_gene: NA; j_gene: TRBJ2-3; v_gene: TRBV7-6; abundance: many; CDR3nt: TGTGCCAGCAGCTTAGGGACAGCAAGCACAGATACGCAGTATTTT; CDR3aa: CASSLGTASTDTQYF
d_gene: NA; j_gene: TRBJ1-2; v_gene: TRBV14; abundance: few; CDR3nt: TGTGCCAGCAGCCAAGGATCGGTCCGAGAGTATGGCTACACCTTC; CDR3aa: CASSQGSVREYGYTF
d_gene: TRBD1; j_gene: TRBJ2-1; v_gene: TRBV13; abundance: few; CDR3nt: TGTGCCAGCAGCGCCGGGACAGGGGGTAGCGATGAGCAGTTCTTC; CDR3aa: CASSAGTGGSDEQFF
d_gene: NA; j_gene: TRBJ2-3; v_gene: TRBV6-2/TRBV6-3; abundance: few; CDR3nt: TGTGCCAGCAGTACCGGGACAAATAGCACAGATACGCAGTATTTT; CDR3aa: CASSTGTNSTDTQYF
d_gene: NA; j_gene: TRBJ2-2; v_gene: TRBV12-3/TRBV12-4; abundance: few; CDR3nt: TGTGCCAGCAGTTTAAGTTGGGACAAAAAAGCGAACACCGGGGAGCTGTTTTTT; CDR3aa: CASSLSWDKKANTGELFF
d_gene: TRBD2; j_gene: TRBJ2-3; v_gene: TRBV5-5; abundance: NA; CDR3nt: TGTGCCACCAAGCGGGAGTGGGGAGATACGCAGTATTTT; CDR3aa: CATKREWGDTQYF
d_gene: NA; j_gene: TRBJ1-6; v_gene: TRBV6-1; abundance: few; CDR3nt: TGTGCCAGCAGAGGACAGTATAATTCACCCCTCCACTTT; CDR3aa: CASRGQYNSPLHF
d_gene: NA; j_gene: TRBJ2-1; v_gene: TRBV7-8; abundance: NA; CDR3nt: TGTGCCAGCAGCTTAGAGACCGGATTTGGGTCCTACAATGAGCAGTTCTTC; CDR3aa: CASSLETGFGSYNEQFF
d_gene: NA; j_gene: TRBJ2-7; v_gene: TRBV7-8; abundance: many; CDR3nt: TGTGCTATCAAAAGGTGGCAGGGGCCCTCCTACGAGCAGTACTTC; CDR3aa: CAIKRWQGPSYEQYF
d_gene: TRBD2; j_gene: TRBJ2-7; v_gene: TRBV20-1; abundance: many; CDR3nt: TGCAGTGCTAGAGATTTAGCGGGAGTCCCCTACGAGCAGTACTTC; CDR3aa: CSARDLAGVPYEQYF